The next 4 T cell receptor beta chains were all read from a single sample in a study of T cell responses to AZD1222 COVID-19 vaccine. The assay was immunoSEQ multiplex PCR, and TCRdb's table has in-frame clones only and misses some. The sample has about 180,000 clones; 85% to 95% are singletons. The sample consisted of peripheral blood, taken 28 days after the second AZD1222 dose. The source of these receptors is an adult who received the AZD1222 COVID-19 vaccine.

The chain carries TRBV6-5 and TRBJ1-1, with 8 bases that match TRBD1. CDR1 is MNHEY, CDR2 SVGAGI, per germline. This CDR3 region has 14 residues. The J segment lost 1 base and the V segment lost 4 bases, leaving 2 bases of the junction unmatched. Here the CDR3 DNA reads TGTGCCAGCAGTTTAGACAGGGGGAACACTGAAGCTTTCTTT. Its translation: CASSLDRGNTEAFF.

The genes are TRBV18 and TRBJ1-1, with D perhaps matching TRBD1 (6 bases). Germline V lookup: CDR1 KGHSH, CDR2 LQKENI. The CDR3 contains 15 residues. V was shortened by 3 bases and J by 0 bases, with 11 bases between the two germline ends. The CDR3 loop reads CASSPSQGMNTEAFF. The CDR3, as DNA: TGTGCCAGCTCACCTTCTCAGGGGATGAACACTGAAGCTTTCTTT.

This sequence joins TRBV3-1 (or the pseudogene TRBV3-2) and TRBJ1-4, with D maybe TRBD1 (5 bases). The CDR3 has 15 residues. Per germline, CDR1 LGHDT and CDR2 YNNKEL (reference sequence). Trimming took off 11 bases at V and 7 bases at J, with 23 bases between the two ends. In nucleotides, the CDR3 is TGTGCCGCGGTCACGGGGGGTACGCTATCTGAAAAACTGTTTTTT. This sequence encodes CAAVTGGTLSEKLFF.

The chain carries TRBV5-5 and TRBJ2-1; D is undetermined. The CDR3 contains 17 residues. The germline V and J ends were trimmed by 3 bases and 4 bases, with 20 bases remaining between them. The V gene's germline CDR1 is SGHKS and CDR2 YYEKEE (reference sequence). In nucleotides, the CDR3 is TGTGCCAGCAGCTCGTTTGCTGAGGTTAATGAATACAATGAGCAGTTCTTC. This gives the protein CASSSFAEVNEYNEQFF. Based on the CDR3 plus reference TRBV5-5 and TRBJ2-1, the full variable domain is DAGVTQSPTHLIKTRGQQVTLRCSPISGHKSVSWYQQVLGQGPQFIFQYYEKEERGRGNFPDRFSARQFPNYSSELNVNALLLGDSALYLCASSSFAEVNEYNEQFFGPGTRLTVL.